The 24 T cell receptor beta chains in this list originate from one sample, sequenced in a study of blood T cell repertoires in COVID-19. The table came from immunoSEQ multiplex PCR; TCRdb's copy has only in-frame clones and leaves some out. The sample includes around 170,000 clones, roughly 84% of them seen just once. Sequenced sample: peripheral blood. The source of these receptors is a human donor in a cohort sampled during active COVID-19.

This clone was seen once. The chain couples TRBV9 to TRBJ2-1, with D perhaps TRBD2 (6 bases). The CDR3 has 18 amino acids. V was clipped by 3 bases and J by 5 bases, with 24 bases between them. Per germline, CDR1 SGDLS and CDR2 YYNGEE. The CDR3 coding sequence is TGTGCCAGCAGCGATACTACGGAAGGCGGGATAAAGAACAATGAGCAGTTCTTC. The encoded protein is CASSDTTEGGIKNNEQFF. The full variable domain, rest sourced from reference TRBV9 and TRBJ2-1, is DSGVTQTPKHLITATGQRVTLRCSPRSGDLSVYWYQQSLDQGLQFLIQYYNGEERAKGNILERFSAQQFPDLHSELNLSSLELGDSALYFCASSDTTEGGIKNNEQFFGPGTRLTVL.

V and J are TRBV24-1 and TRBJ1-2; possible D gene TRBD1, 6 bases. V shed 4 bases and J shed 8 bases, with 13 bases lying between them. The CDR3 totals 13 residues. Germline V CDR1 and CDR2: KGHDR, SFDVKD. CDR3 sequence reads: CATSDPDSQGYTF. The DNA of the CDR3 is TGTGCCACCAGTGACCCGGACAGTCAGGGCTACACCTTC.

CDR3 residues: CASSQDGDRVHSGNTIYF. The DNA for the CDR3 is TGCGCCAGCAGCCAAGATGGGGACAGGGTCCACTCTGGAAACACCATATATTTT. The chain recombines TRBV4-3 with TRBJ1-3, with 9 nucleotides matching TRBD1. There are 18 residues in the CDR3. Germline CDR1 LGHNA, CDR2 YSLEER. The junction had 6 bases not matched to a gene; V was cut back by 0 bases and J by 0 bases.

The rearrangement joins TRBV7-2 to TRBJ1-3; the D gene is possibly TRBD1 (6 bases). With 3 bases removed from V and 2 bases from J, the gap between germline ends came to 11 bases. The CDR3 spans 15 residues. Germline values: CDR1 SGHTA, CDR2 FQGNSA. The CDR3 nucleotides are TGTGCCAGCAGCTTTTTCGAGGGGGCTGGAAACACCATATATTTT. The encoded protein is CASSFFEGAGNTIYF.

The table lists this clone with a few counts. This chain uses TRBV4-3 with TRBJ2-1; maybe TRBD1 (5 bases). The germline gives CDR1 LGHNA, CDR2 YSLEER. Trimming shortened V by 0 bases and J by 7 bases, and 10 bases separated the two germline ends. This CDR3 spans 14 amino acids. Here the CDR3 reads CASSQDQGDNEQFF. CDR3 coding DNA: TGCGCCAGCAGCCAAGATCAAGGGGATAATGAGCAGTTCTTC.

CDR3 amino acids: CASSRTGINYGYTF. The DNA of the CDR3 is TGTGCCAGCAGCCGGACAGGGATTAACTATGGCTACACCTTC. The chain carries TRBV28 and TRBJ1-2; 8 bases line up with TRBD1. The trim removed 6 bases at V and 1 base at J, leaving 4 bases unmatched. Germline V lookup: CDR1 MDHEN, CDR2 SYDVKM. CDR3 length: 14 amino acids.

The chain has TRBV14 and TRBJ2-7; D gene uncertain. The germline V and J ends were trimmed by 1 base and 6 bases, with 7 bases remaining between them. This CDR3 has 12 residues. Germline V gives CDR1 SGHDN, CDR2 FVKESK. The CDR3 here is CASSQAMREQYF. CDR3 DNA sequence: TGTGCCAGCAGCCAAGCAATGCGCGAGCAGTACTTC.

This clone was seen a single time. This specimen includes other DNA sequences encoding the same CDR3. The chain links TRBV5-1 to TRBJ1-2, with 9 bases identical to TRBD1. V was pared by 0 bases and J by 1 base, with 1 base of the junction left unmatched. There are 15 residues in the CDR3. Germline V gene data show CDR1 as SGHRS and CDR2 as YFSETQ. CDR3 nucleotide sequence: TGCGCCAGCAGCTTGGGACAGGGGGGTAACTATGGCTACACCTTC. This sequence encodes CASSLGQGGNYGYTF.

The chain joins TRBV7-3 to TRBJ2-7, with TRBD1 matching over 10 bases. The V gene's germline CDR1 is SGHTA and CDR2 FQGTGA. V dropped 0 bases and J dropped 7; count of bases not matched to a gene: 6. CDR3 length: 15 residues. CDR3: CASSLTGTGVREQYF. Here the CDR3 DNA reads TGTGCCAGCAGCTTAACAGGGACAGGGGTAAGGGAGCAGTACTTC.

The chain carries TRBV18 and TRBJ2-7; 9 bases are shared with TRBD1. This CDR3 has 16 residues. Germline V gene data show CDR1 as KGHSH and CDR2 as LQKENI. Trimming took 3 bases from V and 4 from J; bases not matched to a gene: 10. The CDR3 region has the DNA TGTGCCAGCTCACCGCGAGCCGGGACAGGGTATTACGAGCAGTACTTC. Its protein is CASSPRAGTGYYEQYF. Complete variable domain (other parts from reference TRBV18 and TRBJ2-7): NAGVMQNPRHLVRRRGQEARLRCSPMKGHSHVYWYRQLPEEGLKFMVYLQKENIIDESGMPKERFSAEFPKEGPSILRIQQVVRGDSAAYFCASSPRAGTGYYEQYFGPGTRLTVT.

This rearrangement joins TRBV19 to TRBJ1-1; D not resolved. V shed 3 bases and J shed 6 bases, with 8 bases lying between them. This CDR3 has 12 amino acids. Per germline, CDR1 LNHDA and CDR2 SQIVND (reference sequence). The CDR3 sequence is CASSIRLAEAFF. CDR3 nucleotide sequence: TGTGCCAGTAGTATCAGGTTGGCTGAAGCTTTCTTT.

The chain links TRBV11-1 to TRBJ2-7; 7 bases fit TRBD2. CDR1 and CDR2 (germline): SGHAT, FQDESV (reference sequence). The V and J ends lost 2 bases and 3 bases, in that order; junction bases with no gene match: 7. The CDR3 is made up of 15 amino acids. CDR3 protein: CASSLSGGVIYEQYF. In DNA, the CDR3 is TGTGCCAGCAGCTTATCGGGAGGAGTGATCTACGAGCAGTACTTC.

The rearrangement joins TRBV28 to TRBJ2-7, with 8 positions matching TRBD1. The CDR3 runs 14 residues. CDR1 and CDR2 from the germline V gene are MDHEN and SYDVKM. Germline trimming cut 1 base from V and 3 bases from J; bases unmatched to any gene: 2. In nucleotides, the CDR3 is TGTGCCAGCAGTTTATTCGGGACAGGCTACGAGCAGTACTTC. Amino acids: CASSLFGTGYEQYF.

The rearrangement joins TRBV27 to TRBJ2-1; 8 positions agree with TRBD1. CDR3 size: 15 residues. Germline values: CDR1 MNHEY, CDR2 SMNVEV (reference sequence). J gave up 6 bases and V 5 bases, and 9 bases lay outside the gene matches. DNA for the CDR3: TGTGCCAGCAGTACACCCGGGACAGGCTTCAATGAGCAGTTCTTC. Residues: CASSTPGTGFNEQFF.

The V and J genes are TRBV4-2 and TRBJ1-6, with D possibly matching TRBD1 (6 bases). The germline V gene has CDR1 LGHNA and CDR2 YNFKEQ. Trimming pared 4 bases from V and 8 bases from J, leaving 12 bases between. The CDR3 loop spans 14 amino acids. The CDR3 loop is CASSPGDIDSPLHF. The DNA for the CDR3 is TGTGCCAGCAGCCCAGGGGATATAGATTCACCCCTCCACTTT.

The chain couples TRBV20-1 to TRBJ2-7, with D maybe TRBD2 (6 bases). With 3 bases removed from V and 0 bases from J, the gap between germline ends came to 12 bases. The CDR3 is made up of 14 amino acids. Germline V gene data show CDR1 as DFQATT and CDR2 as SNEGSKA (reference sequence). CDR3 region: CSASRGTGSYEQYF. For the CDR3, the DNA is TGCAGTGCTAGTCGTGGGACTGGCTCCTACGAGCAGTACTTC.

This clone was detected only once. In the same sample, other DNA sequences code for this CDR3. The rearrangement uses TRBV20-1 and TRBJ2-7; unclear D gene. CDR1 DFQATT and CDR2 SNEGSKA come from the germline V gene (reference sequence). V was trimmed by 3 bases and J by 4 bases, leaving 4 bases between them. There are 10 residues in the CDR3. The CDR3 spells CSASGYEQYF. CDR3 coding DNA: TGCAGTGCTAGCGGGTACGAGCAGTACTTC.

The gene calls are TRBV7-8 and TRBJ2-2, with 9 nucleotides matching TRBD2. Germline V gene lookup returns CDR1 SGHVS and CDR2 FQNEAQ. The CDR3 length is 17 residues. V lost 1 base, J lost 2 bases, and 5 bases stayed unmatched. In DNA, the CDR3 is TGTGCCAGCAGCTTAGGGGGTAGCGGGGGAAACACCGGGGAGCTGTTTTTT. Translated: CASSLGGSGGNTGELFF.

CDR3: CATYGGAMNTEAFF. The CDR3 DNA sequence: TGTGCCACTTACGGGGGGGCCATGAACACTGAAGCTTTCTTT. This rearrangement joins TRBV6-6 to TRBJ1-1; weak D call: TRBD1 (6 bases). The germline V gene encodes CDR1 MNHNY and CDR2 SVGAGI (reference sequence). The CDR3 consists of 14 residues. The V end lost 10 bases, the J end lost 0 bases, and 15 bases lay between the germline ends.

This clone came up once. The chain joins TRBV10-1 to TRBJ1-1; 9 bases are shared with TRBD1. The length of the CDR3 is 13 residues. CDR1 is WNHNN, CDR2 SYGVQD, per germline (reference sequence). V lost 8 bases and J lost 4; bases outside the gene matches: 5. CDR3 protein: CASSRDRVTEAFF. The CDR3 DNA sequence: TGCGCCAGCTCTCGGGACAGGGTCACTGAAGCTTTCTTT.

The chain is built from TRBV3-1 (or the pseudogene TRBV3-2) and TRBJ1-1; 7 bases match TRBD1. J gave up 0 bases and V 3 bases, and 4 bases lay outside the gene matches. Germline loops: CDR1 LGHDT, CDR2 YNNKEL (reference sequence). CDR3 length: 15 amino acids. The CDR3 loop reads CASSQGQSMNTEAFF. Written as DNA, the CDR3 is TGTGCCAGCAGCCAGGGACAGTCCATGAACACTGAAGCTTTCTTT.

The rearrangement links TRBV11-2 to TRBJ2-7; 8 bases align to TRBD2. The CDR3 covers 14 residues. Germline trimming cut 1 base from V and 7 bases from J; bases unmatched to any gene: 6. CDR1 is SGHAT and CDR2 is FQNNGV in the germline V gene. CDR3 coding DNA: TGTGCCAGCAGCTTAGCAGCGGGAGTTCAGGAGCAGTACTTC. This gives the protein CASSLAAGVQEQYF.

The chain has TRBV21-1 and TRBJ2-1; the table assigns TRBD2, which was not confirmed against the DNA. TRBV21-1 is an annotated pseudogene. The CDR3 spans 12 residues. The CDR3 nucleotides are TGTGCCAGCAGCGCTAAGTGCTATGAGCAGTTCTTC. Amino acids: CASSAKCYEQFF.

The sample holds one count of this clone. The chain has TRBV5-8 and TRBJ2-7; D not certain. CDR3 size: 13 residues. Trimming removed 0 bases at V and 5 bases at J, with 9 bases between. The V gene's germline CDR1 is SGHTS and CDR2 YDEGEE. CDR3 in DNA: TGTGCCAGCAGCTTGGCAGGTACCCACGAGCAGTACTTC. Translation gives CASSLAGTHEQYF.